These T cell receptor beta chains were read from a single sample in a study of blood T cell repertoires in COVID-19. The table came from immunoSEQ multiplex PCR; TCRdb's copy has only in-frame clones and leaves some out. The sample holds around 440,000 clones, around 88% seen once. Sequencing used peripheral blood. Receptors were obtained from a woman aged 45 to 65 with COVID-19, enrolled during active disease. The CDR3 runs from the conserved cysteine through the conserved F or W. The order of the fields is J gene, D gene, clone size, V gene, CDR3 DNA, CDR3 protein. D genes are given only for firm matches. Clone size is stated in some rows and not others, as once, few, many or a class when expanded.

J: TRBJ2-1
D: TRBD2
size: .
V: TRBV24-1
DNA: TGTGCCACCAGTGAGGGAAGCGGGGGTGCAAATGAGCAGTTCTTC
CDR3: CATSEGSGGANEQFF

J: TRBJ2-1
D: .
size: .
V: TRBV6-5
DNA: TGTGCCAGCACCTCCCCAGGTTACAATGAGCAGTTCTTC
CDR3: CASTSPGYNEQFF

J: TRBJ2-7
D: .
size: .
V: TRBV5-1
DNA: TGCGCCAGCAGCTTCGGGGGAACCTACGAGCAGTACTTC
CDR3: CASSFGGTYEQYF

J: TRBJ2-3
D: TRBD2
size: .
V: TRBV6-4
DNA: TGTGCCAGCAGTCACGGCGGGGGGGCCGCATCTCAGTATTTT
CDR3: CASSHGGGAASQYF

J: TRBJ1-1
D: .
size: many
V: TRBV2
DNA: TGTGCCAGCAGTGTAAGGGGTCAGGGCACTGAAGCTTTCTTT
CDR3: CASSVRGQGTEAFF

J: TRBJ2-3
D: .
size: few
V: TRBV27
DNA: TGTGCCAGCAGTTTAGGAGGCAGAGATACGCAGTATTTT
CDR3: CASSLGGRDTQYF

J: TRBJ1-5
D: TRBD1
size: once
V: TRBV19
DNA: TGTGCCAGTAGCGCAACAGGGGGCAATCAGCCCCAGCATTTT
CDR3: CASSATGGNQPQHF

J: TRBJ2-5
D: .
size: .
V: TRBV2
DNA: TGTGCCAGCAGTGTTGGAGAAGAGACCCAGTACTTC
CDR3: CASSVGEETQYF

J: TRBJ1-3
D: .
size: .
V: TRBV6-5
DNA: TGTGCCAGCAGTTACTCGGAGGGAAACACCATATATTTT
CDR3: CASSYSEGNTIYF

J: TRBJ1-2
D: .
size: .
V: TRBV6-5
DNA: TGTGCCAGCAGTTACTCGGGACTCACGGGCTATGGCTACACCTTC
CDR3: CASSYSGLTGYGYTF

J: TRBJ1-1
D: .
size: .
V: TRBV10-3
DNA: TGTGCCATCAGTGTCCAGGGGAACACTGAAGCTTTCTTT
CDR3: CAISVQGNTEAFF

J: TRBJ2-7
D: .
size: .
V: TRBV19
DNA: TGTGCCAGTAGTATGGACTCCGGGAGTCCCTACGAGCAGTACTTC
CDR3: CASSMDSGSPYEQYF

J: TRBJ2-1
D: .
size: .
V: TRBV5-1
DNA: TGCGCCAGCAGCTTGGGACAGAATCCTTGGTTCTTC
CDR3: CASSLGQNPWFF

J: TRBJ1-1
D: .
size: .
V: TRBV6-6
DNA: TGTGCCAGCAGTTGGAGCCTTGAAGCTTTCTTT
CDR3: CASSWSLEAFF

J: TRBJ2-3
D: TRBD2
size: .
V: TRBV2
DNA: TGTGCCAGCAGCGACGATAGCGGGGGAATCACAGATACGCAGTATTTT
CDR3: CASSDDSGGITDTQYF

J: TRBJ2-1
D: TRBD1
size: .
V: TRBV9
DNA: TGTGCCAGCAGCGGGACAGGGCAGGGATTAGGGCAGTTCTTC
CDR3: CASSGTGQGLGQFF

J: TRBJ2-7
D: .
size: .
V: TRBV9
DNA: TGTGCCAGCAGCGGGGGGACTGGAACCTACGAGCAGTACTTC
CDR3: CASSGGTGTYEQYF

J: TRBJ1-1
D: TRBD1
size: once
V: TRBV28
DNA: TGTGCCAGCAGCAACTTGCTTACAGGGGCTGAAGCTTTCTTT
CDR3: CASSNLLTGAEAFF

J: TRBJ2-3
D: TRBD2
size: .
V: TRBV6-5
DNA: TGTGCCAGCAGGGTTAGCGGGGCGGTTAGAGATACGCAGTATTTT
CDR3: CASRVSGAVRDTQYF

J: TRBJ1-1
D: .
size: .
V: TRBV7-9
DNA: TGTGCCAGCAGCTTAACTAGGGGGTTGAACACTGAAGCTTTCTTT
CDR3: CASSLTRGLNTEAFF

J: TRBJ2-7
D: TRBD2
size: .
V: TRBV5-1
DNA: TGCGCCAGCAGCTTGGGGGGAGGGAGCGAGCAGTACTTC
CDR3: CASSLGGGSEQYF

J: TRBJ1-1
D: TRBD1
size: .
V: TRBV5-1
DNA: TGCGCCAGCAGCTGGACAGGGGAAAATGAAGCTTTCTTT
CDR3: CASSWTGENEAFF

J: TRBJ2-1
D: TRBD2
size: .
V: TRBV30
DNA: TGTGCCTGGAGTCCAGGGACTAGCGGGAATGAGCAGTTCTTC
CDR3: CAWSPGTSGNEQFF

J: TRBJ2-5
D: TRBD1
size: .
V: TRBV6-2/TRBV6-3
DNA: TGTGCCAGCAGTTATGGGGGACAGGGCAGGGAGACCCAGTACTTC
CDR3: CASSYGGQGRETQYF

J: TRBJ1-4
D: .
size: .
V: TRBV6-1
DNA: TGTGCCAGCAGTGAAACCAGAACTAATGAAAAACTGTTTTTT
CDR3: CASSETRTNEKLFF

J: TRBJ1-4
D: TRBD1
size: .
V: TRBV12-5
DNA: TGTGCTAGTGGTTTGCTGACAGGGGGCGGGGATGAAAAACTGTTTTTT
CDR3: CASGLLTGGGDEKLFF

J: TRBJ2-3
D: TRBD2
size: .
V: TRBV9
DNA: TGTGCCAGCAGCGTCGGGAGGGTGACAGATACGCAGTATTTT
CDR3: CASSVGRVTDTQYF

J: TRBJ1-1
D: .
size: .
V: TRBV3-1/TRBV3-2
DNA: TGTGCCAGCAGCCCGGGACACACGAACACTGAAGCTTTCTTT
CDR3: CASSPGHTNTEAFF

J: TRBJ1-5
D: TRBD1
size: .
V: TRBV4-1
DNA: TGCGCCAGCAGTCCCGGACAGGGTATTGATTTTGGCAATCAGCCCCAGCATTTT
CDR3: CASSPGQGIDFGNQPQHF

J: TRBJ1-4
D: .
size: .
V: TRBV6-1
DNA: TGTGCCAGCAGTGATCCCAGGGGAGGGTGGGAGGAAAAACTGTTTTTT
CDR3: CASSDPRGGWEEKLFF

J: TRBJ1-6
D: .
size: .
V: TRBV6-5
DNA: TGTGCCAGCAGTACCCCAACAGGGAAATCACCCCTCCACTTT
CDR3: CASSTPTGKSPLHF

J: TRBJ2-4
D: .
size: .
V: TRBV28
DNA: TGTGCCAGCGGCCAGACAGGGAGGAACATTCAGTACTTC
CDR3: CASGQTGRNIQYF

J: TRBJ2-7
D: TRBD1
size: .
V: TRBV6-5
DNA: TGTGCCAGCAGTCACAGGGGTTCCTACGAGCAGTACTTC
CDR3: CASSHRGSYEQYF

J: TRBJ1-4
D: .
size: .
V: TRBV6-5
DNA: TGTGCCAGCACCCAGGGAAGCGAAAAACTGTTTTTT
CDR3: CASTQGSEKLFF

J: TRBJ1-6
D: TRBD1
size: .
V: TRBV4-2
DNA: TGTGCCAGCAGCCAAGAGGTGACAGGGAATAATTCACCCCTCCACTTT
CDR3: CASSQEVTGNNSPLHF

J: TRBJ2-2
D: .
size: .
V: TRBV6-6
DNA: TGTGCCAGCAGCGGGACAAACACCGGGGAGCTGTTTTTT
CDR3: CASSGTNTGELFF

J: TRBJ1-6
D: .
size: .
V: TRBV28
DNA: TGTGCCAGCAGTTTGATGGGCAGGGGAAATTCACCCCTCCACTTT
CDR3: CASSLMGRGNSPLHF

J: TRBJ2-7
D: .
size: .
V: TRBV12-5
DNA: TGTGCTAGTGGGCTCGAGGGGGGGGATCTAGCGCGATCCTACGAGCAGTACTTC
CDR3: CASGLEGGDLARSYEQYF

J: TRBJ1-4
D: TRBD1
size: .
V: TRBV27
DNA: TGTGCCAGCAGTCTGGAACAGGGGGCTTACGAAAAACTGTTTTTT
CDR3: CASSLEQGAYEKLFF

J: TRBJ1-2
D: .
size: .
V: TRBV2
DNA: TGTGCCAGCAGTGAACAGGGGCAGAACTATGGCTACACCTTC
CDR3: CASSEQGQNYGYTF

J: TRBJ1-5
D: .
size: .
V: TRBV19
DNA: TGTGCCAGTAGTATGGACAGTCTCACCAGCAATCAGCCCCAGCATTTT
CDR3: CASSMDSLTSNQPQHF

J: TRBJ1-2
D: .
size: .
V: TRBV11-2
DNA: TGTGCCAGCAGCTTGGGGGCAAGCTATGGCTACACCTTC
CDR3: CASSLGASYGYTF

J: TRBJ1-1
D: TRBD1
size: once
V: TRBV5-1
DNA: TGCGCCAGCAGCGTCCTCGGGACAGGTCGCCCCCCTGAAGCTTTCTTT
CDR3: CASSVLGTGRPPEAFF

J: TRBJ2-5
D: .
size: .
V: TRBV19
DNA: TGTGCCAGTTCTAAACAGGGCTGGGAGACCCAGTACTTC
CDR3: CASSKQGWETQYF

J: TRBJ1-2
D: .
size: .
V: TRBV9
DNA: TGTGCCAGCAGCCTCGACCCCGGGGTAGGCTACACCTTC
CDR3: CASSLDPGVGYTF

J: TRBJ1-3
D: .
size: .
V: TRBV6-5
DNA: TGTGCCACCGGACAGACGGCCCCTGGAAACACCATATATTTT
CDR3: CATGQTAPGNTIYF

J: TRBJ1-4
D: .
size: .
V: TRBV6-6
DNA: TGTGCCAGCAGTTACTCTGCAAGAGCAACTAATGAAAAACTGTTTTTT
CDR3: CASSYSARATNEKLFF

J: TRBJ2-3
D: .
size: .
V: TRBV12-3/TRBV12-4
DNA: TGTGCCAGCAGCTTAGGTGCGGGGGATACGCAGTATTTT
CDR3: CASSLGAGDTQYF

J: TRBJ1-1
D: .
size: .
V: TRBV11-1
DNA: TGTGCCAGCAGCTTAGAAATCAGCACTGAAGCTTTCTTT
CDR3: CASSLEISTEAFF

J: TRBJ1-4
D: TRBD1
size: .
V: TRBV27
DNA: TGTGCCAGCAGTCTCGTCCCGGGACAGGGCCCAAATGAAAAACTGTTTTTT
CDR3: CASSLVPGQGPNEKLFF

J: TRBJ1-2
D: .
size: .
V: TRBV9
DNA: TGTGCCAGCAGCGTAGCTCCCGCGGAGATATACACTAACTATGGCTACACCTTC
CDR3: CASSVAPAEIYTNYGYTF

J: TRBJ2-7
D: .
size: .
V: TRBV12-3/TRBV12-4
DNA: TGTGCCAGCAGTTTCGGGAGAGCCTACGAGCAGTACTTC
CDR3: CASSFGRAYEQYF

J: TRBJ1-1
D: TRBD1
size: .
V: TRBV5-1
DNA: TGCGCCAGCAGCTTAACCGGGACAGGACTGGACACTGAAGCTTTCTTT
CDR3: CASSLTGTGLDTEAFF

J: TRBJ1-1
D: .
size: .
V: TRBV5-1
DNA: TGCGCCAGCAGCTTTCAGGGTCAGGAAAACACTGAAGCTTTCTTT
CDR3: CASSFQGQENTEAFF

J: TRBJ2-5
D: TRBD2
size: .
V: TRBV27
DNA: TGTGCCAGCAGTCCCCGACTAGCGGGGGGGAAAGAGACCCAGTACTTC
CDR3: CASSPRLAGGKETQYF

J: TRBJ1-1
D: .
size: .
V: TRBV12-5
DNA: TGTGCTAGTGGTTCAAGCATGAACACTGAAGCTTTCTTT
CDR3: CASGSSMNTEAFF

J: TRBJ1-3
D: .
size: .
V: TRBV20-1
DNA: TGCAGTGCTAGTCAGGGAAACACCATATATTTT
CDR3: CSASQGNTIYF

J: TRBJ2-7
D: TRBD1
size: .
V: TRBV7-9
DNA: TGTGCCAGCAGCACTCCCCTGGGACAGGGGGCTTACGAGCAGTACTTC
CDR3: CASSTPLGQGAYEQYF

J: TRBJ1-1
D: .
size: .
V: TRBV9
DNA: TGTGCCAGCAGCGTAGAAGTCAGTATGAACACTGAAGCTTTCTTT
CDR3: CASSVEVSMNTEAFF

J: TRBJ1-2
D: .
size: .
V: TRBV5-6
DNA: TGTGCCAGCATTGTCCCGGGGGACTATGGCTACACCTTC
CDR3: CASIVPGDYGYTF